This T cell receptor beta chain originates from a study of CD8+ T cells in alopecia areata. Findings and caveats of the study: Scalp samples also contribute reads from the resident alphabeta T cells found in normal skin. Scalp lesions, especially in alopecia totalis/universalis, had higher clonality than normal scalp. In patients, TCRs were shared less clearly than in mice, and HLA may possibly be involved.

cDNA reverse transcribed from extracted RNA served as the sequencing template. The repertoire was sequenced with immunoSEQ multiplex PCR; TCRdb's copy has only in-frame clones and lacks some. The table shows about 200,000 clones, with approximately 53% occurring only once. A few counts support this clone. Its antigen is still unknown. The CDR3 spans 15 residues. Trimming at V came to 3 bases and at J to 4 bases, leaving 6 bases not matched to a gene. The germline gives CDR1 MDHEN, CDR2 SYDVKM. Sequencing used CD8+ T cells sorted from blood. This rearrangement joins TRBV28 to TRBJ1-2, with 9 bases matching TRBD1. This TCR was recovered from a human donor in good health. CDR3 protein: CASSLEDRGIYGYTF. CDR3 DNA: TGTGCCAGCAGTTTGGAGGACAGGGGAATCTATGGCTACACCTTC.